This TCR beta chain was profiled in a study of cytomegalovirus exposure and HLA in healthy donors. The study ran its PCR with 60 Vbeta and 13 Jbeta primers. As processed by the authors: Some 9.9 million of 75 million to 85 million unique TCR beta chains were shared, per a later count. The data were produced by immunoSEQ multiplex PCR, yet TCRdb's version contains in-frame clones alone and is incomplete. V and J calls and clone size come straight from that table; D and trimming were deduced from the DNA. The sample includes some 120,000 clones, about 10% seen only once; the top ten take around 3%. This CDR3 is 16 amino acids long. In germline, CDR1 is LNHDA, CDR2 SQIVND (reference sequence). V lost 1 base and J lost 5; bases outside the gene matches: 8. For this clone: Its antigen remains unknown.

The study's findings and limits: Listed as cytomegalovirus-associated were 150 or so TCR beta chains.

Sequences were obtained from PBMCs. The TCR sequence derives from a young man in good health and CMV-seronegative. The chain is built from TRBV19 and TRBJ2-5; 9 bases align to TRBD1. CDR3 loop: CASSIVGTGWRETQYF. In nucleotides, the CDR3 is TGTGCCAGTAGTATAGTGGGGACAGGGTGGAGGGAGACCCAGTACTTC.